This TCR beta chain was profiled in a study of T cell responses to AZD1222 COVID-19 vaccine. Whole-study results and caveats: Among the donors, most were white British and more were female, and clonal diversity was possibly underestimated. Vaccination with two AZD1222 doses was followed by a rise in Spike-specific TCR breadth and depth.

Germline values: CDR1 MRHNA, CDR2 SNTAGT. The CDR3 consists of 11 residues. Assay used: immunoSEQ multiplex PCR; TCRdb lists only in-frame clones, some missing. The table shows under 150,000 clones, with around 91% occurring only once. This clone was detected only once. Its antigen is currently unknown. This sample comprised peripheral blood, obtained on day 0 of AZD1222 vaccination. The source of this sequence is an adult in good health. The chain joins TRBV6-4 to TRBJ1-2, with D perhaps TRBD1 (5 bases). The CDR3 coding sequence is TGTGCGGGACCCTCCGCCTTGGGCTACACCTTC. Residues: CAGPSALGYTF.